The 14 T cell receptor beta chains presented below share a single source sample, sequenced in a study of PD-1 blockade in classical Hodgkin lymphoma. Time point indicated: cycle 4 day 1 (C4D1), after less than 7 weeks of nivolumab. All patients experienced relapse after autologous stem cell transplantation, and brentuximab vedotin exposure was variable. Thawed PBMCs underwent magnetic negative selection to obtain purified CD8+ T cells. Generated by immunoSEQ multiplex PCR, the TCRdb table keeps only in-frame clones and is missing some. The sample has about 7,000 clones, roughly 60% seen once. Sequencing used CD8+ T cells from blood, obtained before the fourth cycle of nivolumab. These receptors all stem from a human donor with classical Hodgkin lymphoma.

V is TRBV21-1 and J is TRBJ2-7; the tabulated D call, TRBD2, remains unverified against the DNA. TRBV21-1 is a pseudogene locus. The length of the CDR3 is 15 residues. Written as DNA, the CDR3 is TGTGCCAGCAGCGAATCGGGAGTGGATGTCTACGAGCAGTACTTC. It codes for CASSESGVDVYEQYF.

This clone is large (0.1 to 1%) by share. The rearrangement joins TRBV13 to TRBJ1-1; weak D call: TRBD1 (6 bases). The V end was cut by 0 bases, the J end by 0 bases, with 14 bases between. The CDR3 covers 17 residues. Germline V gene data show CDR1 as PRHDT and CDR2 as FYEKMQ (reference sequence). CDR3 DNA: TGTGCCAGCAGCTTAGGCCGGGGGCTCGGTTTGAACACTGAAGCTTTCTTT. This codes for CASSLGRGLGLNTEAFF.

J is TRBJ2-5 and V is TRBV11-2; D may be TRBD1 (6 bases). The better agreement between TRBJ2-7 and the DNA end casts doubt on the J call. Germline V CDR1 and CDR2: SGHAT, FQNNGV. The CDR3 contains 14 residues. Written as DNA, the CDR3 is TGTGCCAGCAGCCTCCTCGCAGGGGCGCACGAGCAGTACTTC. The encoded protein is CASSLLAGAHEQYF.

This clone has only a few counts. This chain joins TRBV7-2 and TRBJ2-1; TRBD2 matches at 16 bases. The CDR3 runs 16 residues. The germline V gene encodes CDR1 SGHTA and CDR2 FQGNSA. V trimming: 4 bases; J trimming: 8 bases; junction bases outside the gene matches: 5. CDR3 residues: CASSSGTSGRVHEQFF. The CDR3 DNA follows: TGTGCCAGCAGCTCTGGGACTAGCGGGAGGGTCCATGAGCAGTTCTTC.

In nucleotides, the CDR3 is TGTGCCAGCAGCGTAGTTGGTAGTGCAGATACGCAGTATTTT. Translation: CASSVVGSADTQYF. The V call is TRBV9, the J call TRBJ2-3, with unresolved D. CDR3 length: 14 residues. V lost 0 bases and J 4 bases, leaving 9 bases between the germline ends. Germline values: CDR1 SGDLS, CDR2 YYNGEE.

The genes are TRBV11-2 and TRBJ2-2, with 8 positions matching TRBD2. Germline CDR1 is SGHAT and CDR2 is FQNNGV. J was trimmed by 3 bases and V by 5 bases; bases with no gene match: 5. This CDR3 is built from 15 residues. CDR3 sequence reads: CASSVSGTHTGELFF. The CDR3 DNA follows: TGTGCCAGCAGCGTTAGCGGGACCCACACCGGGGAGCTGTTTTTT.

This clone occurred a few times. The V call is TRBV11-3, the J call TRBJ2-1; 7 bases map to TRBD2. The V gene's germline CDR1 is SGHNT and CDR2 YENEEA. The CDR3 is made up of 14 amino acids. V trimming: 5 bases; J trimming: 8 bases; junction bases outside the gene matches: 9. The CDR3 nucleotides are TGTGCCAGCAGCCAACTAGGACTAGATGATGAGCAGTTCTTC. It yields the protein CASSQLGLDDEQFF.

About this clone itself: The likely explanation is a read error, given a far larger clone one base away. The same CDR3 can be traced to other DNA sequences in this sample. The CDR3 nucleotides are TGTGCCAGCAGCTGGGGGACAGTCAATGAGCAGTTCTTC. Residues: CASSWGTVNEQFF. V and J are TRBV5-8 and TRBJ2-1; 7 bases match TRBD1. Germline-derived CDR1 and CDR2 are SGHTS and YDEGEE. This CDR3 comprises 13 residues. Trimming cost V 3 bases and J 6 bases; bases outside gene matches: 3.

J is TRBJ2-1 and V is TRBV5-1, with D possibly matching TRBD2 (6 bases). The V and J ends lost 1 base and 4 bases respectively, with 12 bases between them. The CDR3 runs to 15 residues. Germline-derived CDR1 and CDR2 are SGHRS and YFSETQ. The CDR3 loop reads CASSLRRDGYNEQFF. The CDR3 DNA follows: TGCGCCAGCAGCTTGCGGCGGGACGGTTACAATGAGCAGTTCTTC.

The chain employs TRBV29-1 and TRBJ2-2; D is possibly TRBD2 (5 bases). V was clipped by 3 bases and J by 5 bases, with 10 bases between them. The CDR3 extends over 13 amino acids. Per the germline V gene, CDR1 is SQVTM and CDR2 is ANQGSEA. CDR3 in DNA: TGCAGCGTTGATATCCGGGGAACCGGGGAGCTGTTTTTT. Its translation is CSVDIRGTGELFF.

This clone has more than one count but fewer than ten. The chain joins TRBV5-8 to TRBJ2-1; D remains unclear. Trimming removed 1 base at V and 4 bases at J, with 6 bases between. This CDR3 region has 13 residues. Germline loops: CDR1 SGHTS, CDR2 YDEGEE. The CDR3, as DNA: TGTGCCAGCAGCTTGTACGGATACAATGAGCAGTTCTTC. As protein: CASSLYGYNEQFF.

V is TRBV4-2 and J is TRBJ2-1; 7 bases match TRBD2. The CDR3 covers 13 residues. The germline V gene encodes CDR1 LGHNA and CDR2 YNFKEQ. The ends lost 5 bases at V and 6 bases at J; junction bases unmatched: 4. The CDR3 reads CASSLWTSNEQFF. The DNA of the CDR3 is TGTGCCAGCAGCTTATGGACTAGCAATGAGCAGTTCTTC.

The chain links TRBV28 to TRBJ2-1, with D perhaps TRBD1 or TRBD2 (7 bases each). CDR1 and CDR2 from the germline V gene are MDHEN and SYDVKM. This CDR3 spans 16 amino acids. V dropped 7 bases and J dropped 0 bases, with 16 bases sitting between them. The CDR3 loop reads CASTQAGTASYNEQFF. CDR3 coding DNA: TGTGCCAGCACCCAAGCGGGGACAGCCTCCTACAATGAGCAGTTCTTC.

The chain carries TRBV5-3 and TRBJ1-5; D perhaps matches TRBD1 (6 bases). TRBV5-3 falls under the ORF class, with uncertain function. V was trimmed by 1 base and J by 3 bases, leaving 14 bases between them. CDR3 size: 16 residues. The CDR3 reads CARSLRLYRDNQPQHF. The CDR3 DNA reads as TGTGCCAGAAGCTTGAGGCTGTACAGGGACAATCAGCCCCAGCATTTT.